This T cell receptor (beta chain) is from a study of T cells in Graves' hyperthyroidism and ophthalmopathy. Study results and limitations: Most thyroid-expanded clonotypes above 0.001 were also found in blood.

Each patient was aged 18 to 65 and had newly diagnosed hyperthyroidism of under 2 months' duration. In making diagnoses, clinical symptoms, serum thyroxine and TRAb, thyroid ultrasound and orbital computed tomography were all used. TCR beta CDR3 regions were amplified from RNA. The HTBI primer set drove a first-round RT-PCR of the TCR CDR3. TCRdb ran MiXCR on the multiplex PCR reads and lists one entry per CDR3 protein. This table has 75,000 to 100,000 distinct CDR3 sequences, approximately 40% appearing once. The CDR3 is made up of 14 amino acids. The V and J ends lost 2 bases and 5 bases, in that order; junction bases with no gene match: 1. Germline CDR1 SGHKS, CDR2 YYEKEE (reference sequence). This clonotype was seen many times. What it recognizes is unknown.

This chain joins TRBV5-5 and TRBJ1-6; 7 bases fit TRBD1. The TCR comes from a woman in her thirties with Graves' hyperthyroidism. The sample consisted of peripheral blood or thyroid tissue (not recorded which). The CDR3 DNA follows: TGTGCCAGCAGCTTCGGACAGGATAATTCACCCCTCCACTTT. Translated: CASSFGQDNSPLHF. Full variable domain (rest looked up from reference TRBV5-5 and TRBJ1-6): DAGVTQSPTHLIKTRGQQVTLRCSPISGHKSVSWYQQVLGQGPQFIFQYYEKEERGRGNFPDRFSARQFPNYSSELNVNALLLGDSALYLCASSFGQDNSPLHFGNGTRLTVT.